The 31 T cell receptor beta chains in this list originate from one sample, sequenced in a study of blood T cells in healthy people across ages. Next came a second PCR, run for about 7 to 12 cycles, which used a sample-barcoded 5' primer along with a J-beta primer mix. From the 5' RACE reads, TCRdb called clonotypes with MiXCR, one entry per CDR3 protein. The table includes about 800,000 distinct CDR3 sequences, around 25% detected once. These data were likewise used in another study, on T cells of mothers and their children.

The sequencing sample was made of blood. The receptors originated from a boy between 10 and 17 years old in good health.

This clonotype was counted only a few times. The chain combines TRBV7-6 with TRBJ2-5; D remains unclear. The end of the DNA fits TRBJ2-7 better, so the J call may be wrong. This CDR3 region has 15 residues. Germline lookup yields CDR1 SGHVS and CDR2 FNYEAQ. CDR3 nucleotide sequence: TGTGCCAGCAGCTCTAGTGCAGGTCTCGCCTACGAGCAGTACTTC. Its protein is CASSSSAGLAYEQYF.

The V gene is TRBV24-1, the J gene TRBJ2-5, with TRBD2 matching 14 bases. The J call may be mistaken, given a closer DNA end match to TRBJ2-1. CDR3 length equals 17 residues. Germline values: CDR1 KGHDR, CDR2 SFDVKD. CDR3: CATSETSGGALVNEQFF. DNA of the CDR3: TGTGCCACCAGTGAGACTAGCGGGGGGGCCTTAGTCAATGAGCAGTTCTTC.

This chain joins TRBV19 and TRBJ2-7, with D perhaps matching TRBD2 (6 bases). V was shortened by 6 bases and J by 2 bases, with 14 bases between the two germline ends. Germline V gene data show CDR1 as LNHDA and CDR2 as SQIVND (reference sequence). The CDR3 consists of 14 residues. CDR3 DNA sequence: TGTGCCAGTAGCTCATCGGGGGAAACCTACGAGCAGTACTTC. It yields the protein CASSSSGETYEQYF.

The genes are TRBV7-3 and TRBJ2-5; 8 nucleotides line up with TRBD2. There are 17 residues in the CDR3. The V segment lost 2 bases and the J segment 5 bases; nucleotides outside the gene matches: 13. The germline CDR1 and CDR2 sequences are SGHTA and FQGTGA. Here the CDR3 DNA reads TGTGCCAGCAGCTTAGGGTCGGGGGGGCGACCTTCGGAGACCCAGTACTTC. This translates into CASSLGSGGRPSETQYF.

Of note for this clonotype: Sequence at one end of the junction differs from germline and may be a read error. The chain is built from TRBV7-9 and TRBJ2-5; 9 bases fit TRBD2. The CDR3 totals 16 residues. Germline loops: CDR1 SEHNR, CDR2 FQNEAQ (reference sequence). In DNA, the CDR3 is TGTGCCAGCAGTGCCGGTCCTAGCGGGACTCAAGAGATCCAGTACTTC. This gives the protein CASSAGPSGTQEIQYF. Filled out from reference TRBV7-9 and TRBJ2-5, the complete variable domain reads DTGVSQNPRHKITKRGQNVTFRCDPISEHNRLYWYRQTLGQGPEFLTYFQNEAQLEKSRLLSDRFSAERPKGSFSTLEIQRTEQGDSAMYLCASSAGPSGTQEIQYFGPGTRLLVL.

This clonotype has a handful of counts. The chain has TRBV20-1 and TRBJ2-1; 10 positions agree with TRBD2. Unmatched junction bases numbered 7, after V lost 5 bases and J lost 6 bases. CDR1 and CDR2 from the germline V gene are DFQATT and SNEGSKA (reference sequence). The CDR3 has 14 amino acids. CDR3 in DNA: TGCAGTGCTTATACTAGCGGGACGCGCAATGAGCAGTTCTTC. Translating it yields CSAYTSGTRNEQFF.

This clonotype came up a few times. This chain uses TRBV15 with TRBJ1-1; no clear D. The germline V gene encodes CDR1 LNHNV and CDR2 YYDKDF (reference sequence). With 4 bases removed from V and 5 bases from J, the gap between germline ends came to 11 bases. The CDR3 extends over 13 amino acids. CDR3 nucleotide sequence: TGTGCCACCAGCAACCCGGAGGCGACTGAAGCTTTCTTT. Translated, it gives CATSNPEATEAFF.

The CDR3 coding sequence is TGCGCCAGCAGCCAAATATACCAGGACGGGTACAATGAGCAGTTCTTC. Translated: CASSQIYQDGYNEQFF. The chain recombines TRBV4-3 with TRBJ2-1, with D hard to call. Trimming removed 2 bases from V and 4 bases from J, with 15 bases in between. The CDR3 is 16 amino acids. Germline CDR1 reads LGHNA; CDR2 reads YSLEER.

The rearrangement links TRBV5-1 to TRBJ1-2; a possible D gene is TRBD1 (5 bases). Germline V gene data show CDR1 as SGHRS and CDR2 as YFSETQ. Trimming removed 1 base at V and 5 bases at J, with 12 bases between. The CDR3 extends over 14 amino acids. The CDR3 nucleotides read TGCGCCAGCAGCTTGCGAGGGGATCCTTATGGCTACACCTTC. As protein: CASSLRGDPYGYTF.

The chain employs TRBV18 and TRBJ2-5; D gene ambiguous. The end of the DNA aligns better with TRBJ2-7, so the J call may be wrong. The CDR3 covers 14 residues. Per the germline V gene, CDR1 is KGHSH and CDR2 is LQKENI. CDR3 in amino acids: CASSPTEDRGEQYF. The CDR3 region has the DNA TGTGCCAGCTCACCAACCGAAGATCGAGGCGAGCAGTACTTC.

This clonotype has just a few counts. The chain recombines TRBV28 with TRBJ2-7, with 7 nucleotides matching TRBD2. V lost 8 bases, J lost 3 bases, and 1 base stayed unmatched. This CDR3 has 11 residues. Germline V gene lookup returns CDR1 MDHEN and CDR2 SYDVKM. The CDR3 sequence: CASGRVYEQYF. DNA of the CDR3: TGTGCCAGCGGGAGGGTCTACGAGCAGTACTTC.

The chain carries TRBV7-6 and TRBJ2-5; D not certain. The CDR3 consists of 14 residues. Deletions cut 6 bases from V and 1 base from J, with 12 bases between. Germline V gives CDR1 SGHVS, CDR2 FNYEAQ. The CDR3, as DNA: TGTGCCAGCAGGTACTACGGGCCCCAAGAGACCCAGTACTTC. This translates into CASRYYGPQETQYF. The full variable domain, rest sourced from reference TRBV7-6 and TRBJ2-5, is GAGVSQSPRYKVTKRGQDVALRCDPISGHVSLYWYRQALGQGPEFLTYFNYEAQQDKSGLPNDRFSAERPEGSISTLTIQRTEQRDSAMYRCASRYYGPQETQYFGPGTRLLVL.

The gene calls are TRBV7-9 and TRBJ1-4; D remains ambiguous. V dropped 5 bases and J dropped 7 bases, with 17 bases sitting between them. In germline, CDR1 is SEHNR, CDR2 FQNEAQ (reference sequence). This CDR3 is built from 15 residues. The CDR3 region has the DNA TGTGCCAGCAGCCCCCACGCAGAGGGCCTTGAAAAACTGTTTTTT. This encodes CASSPHAEGLEKLFF.

This sequence joins TRBV7-2 and TRBJ1-2, with D hard to call. Germline V gives CDR1 SGHTA, CDR2 FQGNSA. The CDR3 is 12 amino acids. Trimming stripped 5 bases from V and 7 bases from J, with 11 bases between. The CDR3 nucleotides are TGTGCCAGCAGCCCCTCGGGGAGTGGCTACACCTTC. Translation gives CASSPSGSGYTF.

This clonotype showed up just a few times. The chain employs TRBV29-1 and TRBJ2-5, with 9 bases aligning to TRBD1. The CDR3 covers 16 residues. After removal of 4 bases from V and 9 bases from J, the junction contained 18 bases not matched to a gene. Germline assignment: CDR1 SQVTM and CDR2 ANQGSEA. In nucleotides, the CDR3 is TGCAGCGTTGCCCCCCTGGGACAGGGCCAATCTATGCCCCAGTACTTC. Translated: CSVAPLGQGQSMPQYF.

To note about this clonotype: With a much larger clone just one base away, this may be a read error. This chain links TRBV7-9 with TRBJ1-2; tentatively, D is TRBD1 (6 bases). The ends were cut back, 6 bases at V and 7 bases at J, with 15 bases in the middle. This CDR3 region has 13 residues. Germline CDR1 and CDR2: SEHNR and FQNEAQ (reference sequence). The CDR3 coding sequence is TGTGCCAGCAGTTCCCTACGGGGGGCTGGCTACACCTTC. Its protein product is CASSSLRGAGYTF.

This clonotype came up a few times. J is TRBJ1-1 and V is TRBV9; TRBD1 matches 8 bases. Unmatched junction bases numbered 6, after V lost 1 base and J lost 4 bases. The germline gives CDR1 SGDLS, CDR2 YYNGEE. This CDR3 is 15 amino acids long. CDR3: CASSVSGQVVTEAFF. CDR3 sequence (DNA): TGTGCCAGCAGCGTATCGGGACAGGTTGTCACTGAAGCTTTCTTT.

This clonotype was observed a single time. The rearrangement joins TRBV28 to TRBJ1-6; D uncertain. Germline V gives CDR1 MDHEN, CDR2 SYDVKM. The V and J ends lost 2 bases and 3 bases respectively, with 5 bases between them. The CDR3 contains 14 residues. Here the CDR3 DNA reads TGTGCCAGCAGTTTAGACCACTATAATTCACCCCTCCACTTT. This encodes CASSLDHYNSPLHF. The full variable domain, its missing parts supplied by reference TRBV28 and TRBJ1-6, is DVKVTQSSRYLVKRTGEKVFLECVQDMDHENMFWYRQDPGLGLRLIYFSYDVKMKEKGDIPEGYSVSREKKERFSLILESASTNQTSMYLCASSLDHYNSPLHFGNGTRLTVT.

The chain has TRBV7-2 and TRBJ2-1; 7 bases map to TRBD1. This CDR3 is built from 13 residues. J was trimmed by 6 bases and V by 5 bases; bases with no gene match: 4. Germline V lookup: CDR1 SGHTA, CDR2 FQGNSA. CDR3 in DNA: TGTGCCAGCAGCGTAGGGACAGCCAATGAGCAGTTCTTC. This codes for CASSVGTANEQFF. The complete variable domain, with remaining parts taken from reference TRBV7-2 and TRBJ2-1, reads GAGVSQSPSNKVTEKGKDVELRCDPISGHTALYWYRQSLGQGLEFLIYFQGNSAPDKSGLPSDRFSAERTGGSVSTLTIQRTQQEDSAVYLCASSVGTANEQFFGPGTRLTVL.

This chain connects TRBV7-2 to TRBJ2-1, with no clear D. Germline V gene lookup returns CDR1 SGHTA and CDR2 FQGNSA. Trimming took off 5 bases at V and 3 bases at J, with 8 bases between the two ends. The CDR3 runs 13 residues. DNA for the CDR3: TGTGCCAGCAGCGCCACGATCTACAATGAGCAGTTCTTC. Residues: CASSATIYNEQFF.

This clonotype was seen a few times. This chain connects TRBV28 to TRBJ1-2, with D unclear. This CDR3 spans 12 amino acids. Germline V gene sequence: CDR1 MDHEN, CDR2 SYDVKM. The ends were cut back, 7 bases at V and 10 bases at J, with 16 bases in the middle. The CDR3 here is CASTRWAGTYTF. The CDR3 DNA sequence: TGTGCCAGCACAAGGTGGGCAGGAACCTACACCTTC.

This clonotype was seen more than once but under ten times. The DNA of the CDR3 is TGTGCCAGCACTTCGAGGTCCCTACCCTACGAGCAGTACTTC. This encodes CASTSRSLPYEQYF. This chain links TRBV28 with TRBJ2-7, with D unclear. Trimming left V 7 bases short and J 2 bases short, with 15 bases between. CDR1 is MDHEN, CDR2 SYDVKM, per germline. The length of the CDR3 is 14 residues.

The chain carries TRBV5-1 and TRBJ2-5; 9 bases are shared with TRBD2. This CDR3 spans 16 amino acids. Germline V gene lookup returns CDR1 SGHRS and CDR2 YFSETQ. The trim removed 0 bases at V and 5 bases at J, leaving 8 bases unmatched. The CDR3 region is CASSLAGLAGRETQYF. The CDR3 nucleotides read TGCGCCAGCAGCTTGGCCGGGCTAGCGGGACGGGAGACCCAGTACTTC. Based on the CDR3 plus reference TRBV5-1 and TRBJ2-5, the full variable domain is KAGVTQTPRYLIKTRGQQVTLSCSPISGHRSVSWYQQTPGQGLQFLFEYFSETQRNKGNFPGRFSGRQFSNSRSEMNVSTLELGDSALYLCASSLAGLAGRETQYFGPGTRLLVL.

The rearrangement links TRBV7-2 to TRBJ2-6; weak D call: TRBD2 (6 bases). Trimming took off 2 bases at V and 4 bases at J, with 9 bases between the two ends. The CDR3 contains 15 residues. Germline loops: CDR1 SGHTA, CDR2 FQGNSA. CDR3 nucleotides: TGTGCCAGCAGCTTATCGGGAGAAGGGGCCAACGTCCTGACTTTC. Protein: CASSLSGEGANVLTF.

This clonotype was counted only a few times. The rearrangement uses TRBV6-5 and TRBJ1-5; unclear D gene. Looked up from germline, CDR1 is MNHEY and CDR2 is SVGAGI. V gave up 4 bases and J gave up 4 bases, with 8 bases separating them. CDR3 length: 13 amino acids. This chain's CDR3 is CASSSEVNQPQHF. In nucleotides, the CDR3 is TGTGCCAGCAGTTCCGAAGTTAATCAGCCCCAGCATTTT.

The sample holds a few counts of this clonotype. The V call is TRBV19, the J call TRBJ2-7, with 9 bases that match TRBD1. Germline values: CDR1 LNHDA, CDR2 SQIVND (reference sequence). V was pared by 3 bases and J by 4 bases, with 4 bases of the junction left unmatched. There are 14 residues in the CDR3. CDR3 DNA: TGTGCCAGTAGTATTCCGGGACAGGGATACGAGCAGTACTTC. Translated: CASSIPGQGYEQYF.

This clonotype turned up a few times. The chain links TRBV7-9 to TRBJ1-2; D might be TRBD1 (5 bases). The ends were cut back, 5 bases at V and 3 bases at J, with 7 bases in the middle. This CDR3 comprises 12 residues. Germline assignment: CDR1 SEHNR and CDR2 FQNEAQ (reference sequence). CDR3 nucleotides: TGTGCCAGCAGCATGACAGACTATGGCTACACCTTC. Its protein is CASSMTDYGYTF. The variable domain in full, completed from reference TRBV7-9 and TRBJ1-2, reads DTGVSQNPRHKITKRGQNVTFRCDPISEHNRLYWYRQTLGQGPEFLTYFQNEAQLEKSRLLSDRFSAERPKGSFSTLEIQRTEQGDSAMYLCASSMTDYGYTFGSGTRLTVV.

This clonotype was counted between two and nine times. The chain employs TRBV7-3 and TRBJ2-5, with TRBD2 matching over 8 bases. Near its end, the DNA agrees better with TRBJ2-1, so the J call may be wrong. The V gene's germline CDR1 is SGHTA and CDR2 FQGTGA. CDR3 length: 14 amino acids. CDR3 coding DNA: TGTGCCAGCAGCCCCCCGGGGGGGGCTGGTGAGCAGTTCTTC. Its protein is CASSPPGGAGEQFF.

The V call is TRBV20-1, the J call TRBJ2-4; no firm D call. The CDR3 length is 13 residues. The germline CDR1 and CDR2 sequences are DFQATT and SNEGSKA (reference sequence). V was cut by 3 bases and J by 5 bases, with 11 bases left in between. The CDR3 spells CSARWRTENIQYF. The CDR3 DNA is TGCAGTGCTAGGTGGCGGACCGAAAACATTCAGTACTTC.

The rearrangement joins TRBV9 to TRBJ2-1, with TRBD2 as a possible D gene (7 bases). V was clipped by 0 bases and J by 1 base, with 23 bases between them. The CDR3 is 20 residues long. Germline CDR1 and CDR2: SGDLS and YYNGEE. The CDR3 loop reads CASSVDVGGGAGYSYNEQFF. As DNA, the CDR3 is TGTGCCAGCAGCGTAGATGTGGGAGGGGGTGCGGGTTATTCCTACAATGAGCAGTTCTTC.

This clonotype came up a few times. This chain joins TRBV29-1 and TRBJ2-5; TRBD1 agrees at 7 bases. Matching the DNA end better, TRBJ2-7 makes the J call doubtful. CDR3 length: 12 residues. Germline V CDR1 and CDR2: SQVTM, ANQGSEA. The CDR3, as DNA: TGCAGCGTCTCACAGGGGACCTACGAGCAGTACTTC. This gives the protein CSVSQGTYEQYF.